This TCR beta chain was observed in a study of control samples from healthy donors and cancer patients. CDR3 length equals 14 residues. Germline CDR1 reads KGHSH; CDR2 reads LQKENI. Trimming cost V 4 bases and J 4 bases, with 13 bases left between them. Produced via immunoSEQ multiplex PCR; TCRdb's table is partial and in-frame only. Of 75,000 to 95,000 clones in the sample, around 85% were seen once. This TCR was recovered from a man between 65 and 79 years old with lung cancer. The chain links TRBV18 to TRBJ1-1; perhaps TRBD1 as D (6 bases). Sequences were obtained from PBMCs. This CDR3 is CASSLGGGRTEAFF. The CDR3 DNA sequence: TGTGCCAGCTCACTCGGGGGGGGGCGCACTGAAGCTTTCTTT.